A selection of T cell receptor beta chains follows, all from one sample in a study of blood T cell repertoires in COVID-19. Sequenced by immunoSEQ multiplex PCR; TCRdb stores in-frame clones only, minus some. Counted here are fewer than 350,000 clones, around 85% occurring once; the ten biggest clones make up around 4.5%. Sequenced: PBMCs or T cells enriched from blood (not recorded which). Every receptor here comes from a woman aged 40-49 years with acute COVID-19. CDR3s include the opening cysteine and the closing phenylalanine or tryptophan. A D gene is named only where the DNA matches it firmly. The size field is filled for only some rows; it gives once, few, many or a size class.

abundance: -; v_gene: TRBV5-4; d_gene: TRBD2; j_gene: TRBJ2-3; CDR3nt: TGTGCCAGCAGCTTGTGGGGACTAGCGGGAGTGGATACGCAGTATTTT; CDR3aa: CASSLWGLAGVDTQYF
abundance: -; v_gene: TRBV29-1; d_gene: TRBD2; j_gene: TRBJ2-1; CDR3nt: TGCAGCGTCGAGGCGGGGGTCACCTACAATGAGCAGTTCTTC; CDR3aa: CSVEAGVTYNEQFF
abundance: -; v_gene: TRBV7-3; d_gene: -; j_gene: TRBJ1-4; CDR3nt: TGTGCCAGCAGCTTAAATGGCAGGGCAGGTGAAAAACTGTTTTTT; CDR3aa: CASSLNGRAGEKLFF
abundance: -; v_gene: TRBV19; d_gene: -; j_gene: TRBJ1-6; CDR3nt: TGTGCCAGTAGTATTCAGAATTCACCCCTCCACTTT; CDR3aa: CASSIQNSPLHF
abundance: -; v_gene: TRBV5-1; d_gene: TRBD1; j_gene: TRBJ2-1; CDR3nt: TGCGCCAGCAGCTTGGTAGCGGGACAGGGGATTGAGCAGTTCTTC; CDR3aa: CASSLVAGQGIEQFF
abundance: -; v_gene: TRBV2; d_gene: -; j_gene: TRBJ1-1; CDR3nt: TGTGCCAGCACCCGGACGGACTTGAACACTGAAGCTTTCTTT; CDR3aa: CASTRTDLNTEAFF
abundance: -; v_gene: TRBV7-2; d_gene: TRBD2; j_gene: TRBJ2-3; CDR3nt: TGTGCCAGCAGCTTACTAGCGGGGGGGCCATCGACTACGCAGTATTTT; CDR3aa: CASSLLAGGPSTTQYF
abundance: -; v_gene: TRBV27; d_gene: TRBD2; j_gene: TRBJ2-5; CDR3nt: TGTGCCAGCACCACCCGGGGGGGCCAAGAGACCCAGTACTTC; CDR3aa: CASTTRGGQETQYF
abundance: -; v_gene: TRBV27; d_gene: -; j_gene: TRBJ2-7; CDR3nt: TGTGCCAGCAGTTCTAGACAGGATTCCTACGAGCAGTACTTC; CDR3aa: CASSSRQDSYEQYF
abundance: -; v_gene: TRBV5-6; d_gene: -; j_gene: TRBJ1-5; CDR3nt: TGTGCCAGCAGCTTGTCCAGGGTCAATCAGCCCCAGCATTTT; CDR3aa: CASSLSRVNQPQHF
abundance: -; v_gene: TRBV7-8; d_gene: TRBD1; j_gene: TRBJ1-4; CDR3nt: TGTGCCAGCAGCGACGACAGGGGACGACTTTATGAAAAACTGTTTTTT; CDR3aa: CASSDDRGRLYEKLFF
abundance: -; v_gene: TRBV6-6; d_gene: TRBD1; j_gene: TRBJ2-5; CDR3nt: TGTGCCAGCACCTTCGGACAGGCCTCCGGAGAGACCCAGTACTTC; CDR3aa: CASTFGQASGETQYF
abundance: -; v_gene: TRBV2; d_gene: -; j_gene: TRBJ1-1; CDR3nt: TGTGCCAGCAGTGCCGAGTCGAACACTGAAGCTTTCTTT; CDR3aa: CASSAESNTEAFF
abundance: -; v_gene: TRBV7-2; d_gene: TRBD1; j_gene: TRBJ2-7; CDR3nt: TGTGCCAGCAGGCGCAGACAGGGACCCTACGAGCAGTACTTC; CDR3aa: CASRRRQGPYEQYF
abundance: -; v_gene: TRBV25-1; d_gene: -; j_gene: TRBJ1-5; CDR3nt: TGTGCCAGCAGGGAGCTGGGAGGAGACCAGCCCCAGCATTTT; CDR3aa: CASRELGGDQPQHF
abundance: once; v_gene: TRBV29-1; d_gene: -; j_gene: TRBJ1-1; CDR3nt: TGCAGCACGGGACATCCGAACACTGAAGCTTTCTTT; CDR3aa: CSTGHPNTEAFF
abundance: -; v_gene: TRBV3-1/TRBV3-2; d_gene: TRBD2; j_gene: TRBJ2-5; CDR3nt: TGTGCCAGCAGCCCCGGACTAGCGGGGGTAGAGACCCAGTACTTC; CDR3aa: CASSPGLAGVETQYF
abundance: -; v_gene: TRBV7-9; d_gene: -; j_gene: TRBJ2-3; CDR3nt: TGTGCCAGCAGTGCCCAGGGTGGCCCGCTCACAGATACGCAGTATTTT; CDR3aa: CASSAQGGPLTDTQYF
abundance: -; v_gene: TRBV7-9; d_gene: -; j_gene: TRBJ2-2; CDR3nt: TGTGCCAGCAGCTTATACAATAGGGGGTTCACCGGGGAGCTGTTTTTT; CDR3aa: CASSLYNRGFTGELFF
abundance: -; v_gene: TRBV19; d_gene: -; j_gene: TRBJ1-1; CDR3nt: TGTGCCAGTAGTATTAGTTCGGTGAACACTGAAGCTTTCTTT; CDR3aa: CASSISSVNTEAFF
abundance: -; v_gene: TRBV15; d_gene: -; j_gene: TRBJ2-2; CDR3nt: TGTGCCACCAGCAGAGTGATTAGCGGGGAGCTGTTTTTT; CDR3aa: CATSRVISGELFF
abundance: once; v_gene: TRBV6-2/TRBV6-3; d_gene: TRBD2; j_gene: TRBJ2-5; CDR3nt: TGTGCCAGCAGTGACACCACGGGGACTAGCGGGACTTACCAAGAGACCCAGTACTTC; CDR3aa: CASSDTTGTSGTYQETQYF
abundance: -; v_gene: TRBV11-2; d_gene: TRBD1; j_gene: TRBJ2-3; CDR3nt: TGTGCCAGCAGCCCTGGGACAGGGCAACGGGATACGCAGTATTTT; CDR3aa: CASSPGTGQRDTQYF
abundance: -; v_gene: TRBV29-1; d_gene: TRBD2; j_gene: TRBJ2-3; CDR3nt: TGCAGCGTTGAAAAACTAGCGGGACGCACAGATACGCAGTATTTT; CDR3aa: CSVEKLAGRTDTQYF
abundance: -; v_gene: TRBV4-3; d_gene: TRBD2; j_gene: TRBJ2-7; CDR3nt: TGCGCCAGCAGCCAGTTGACCGTCTCCGGGACTAGCGGGTACGAGCAGTACTTC; CDR3aa: CASSQLTVSGTSGYEQYF
abundance: -; v_gene: TRBV7-3; d_gene: -; j_gene: TRBJ2-1; CDR3nt: TGTGCCAGCAGCTTAATTCCGGGCCGAGGGAATGAGCAGTTCTTC; CDR3aa: CASSLIPGRGNEQFF
abundance: -; v_gene: TRBV18; d_gene: TRBD1; j_gene: TRBJ1-1; CDR3nt: TGTGCCAGCTCACCCCTACAAACTCGAGGGGGCTTAACTGAAGCTTTCTTT; CDR3aa: CASSPLQTRGGLTEAFF
abundance: -; v_gene: TRBV2; d_gene: -; j_gene: TRBJ1-5; CDR3nt: TGTGCCAGCAGTTTCCGGGACATCAATCAGCCCCAGCATTTT; CDR3aa: CASSFRDINQPQHF
abundance: few; v_gene: TRBV9; d_gene: -; j_gene: TRBJ1-3; CDR3nt: TGTGCCAGCAGCGTAGCAGCAGGTGCTGGAAACACCATATATTTT; CDR3aa: CASSVAAGAGNTIYF
abundance: -; v_gene: TRBV20-1; d_gene: -; j_gene: TRBJ2-4; CDR3nt: TGCAGTGCTAGTCTCCCCGACCGACTACCCTTAGCCAAAAACATTCAGTACTTC; CDR3aa: CSASLPDRLPLAKNIQYF
abundance: -; v_gene: TRBV19; d_gene: TRBD1; j_gene: TRBJ2-7; CDR3nt: TGTGCCAGTAGTAGGGACAGGGCCTACGAGCAGTACTTC; CDR3aa: CASSRDRAYEQYF
abundance: -; v_gene: TRBV4-1; d_gene: TRBD1; j_gene: TRBJ1-2; CDR3nt: TGCGCCAGCAGCGGACAGGGTTTCTACACCTTC; CDR3aa: CASSGQGFYTF
abundance: -; v_gene: TRBV28; d_gene: -; j_gene: TRBJ2-7; CDR3nt: TGTGCCAGCAGTTATCGGGCCTACGAGCAGTACTTC; CDR3aa: CASSYRAYEQYF
abundance: -; v_gene: TRBV10-3; d_gene: TRBD2; j_gene: TRBJ2-2; CDR3nt: TGTGCCATCAGTGAGGTAGCAGCGGGGGCCCTCACCGGGGAGCTGTTTTTT; CDR3aa: CAISEVAAGALTGELFF
abundance: -; v_gene: TRBV4-3; d_gene: -; j_gene: TRBJ1-1; CDR3nt: TGCGCCAGCAGCCAAGATCGGAGTTTTAACACTGAAGCTTTCTTT; CDR3aa: CASSQDRSFNTEAFF
abundance: few; v_gene: TRBV15; d_gene: TRBD2; j_gene: TRBJ2-3; CDR3nt: TGTGCCACCACCCCGGGACTAGCGGGAGGGTTCGCAGATACGCAGTATTTT; CDR3aa: CATTPGLAGGFADTQYF
abundance: once; v_gene: TRBV3-1/TRBV3-2; d_gene: -; j_gene: TRBJ2-4; CDR3nt: TGTGCCAGCAGCCCATTACAGAAAAACATTCAGTACTTC; CDR3aa: CASSPLQKNIQYF
abundance: -; v_gene: TRBV9; d_gene: -; j_gene: TRBJ2-7; CDR3nt: TGTGCCAGCAGCGTAGGACTGGCCTACGAGCAGTACTTC; CDR3aa: CASSVGLAYEQYF
abundance: -; v_gene: TRBV3-1/TRBV3-2; d_gene: TRBD2; j_gene: TRBJ2-2; CDR3nt: TGTGCCAGCAGCCAACTAGCGGGCACCGGGGAGCTGTTTTTT; CDR3aa: CASSQLAGTGELFF
abundance: -; v_gene: TRBV5-1; d_gene: TRBD2; j_gene: TRBJ2-5; CDR3nt: TGCGCCAGCAGCTGGGGGACTAGCGGGAGGGCCAGTATGGAGACCCAGTACTTC; CDR3aa: CASSWGTSGRASMETQYF
abundance: -; v_gene: TRBV28; d_gene: -; j_gene: TRBJ1-6; CDR3nt: TGTGCCAGCAGTTTGGCAAATTCACCCCTCCACTTT; CDR3aa: CASSLANSPLHF
abundance: -; v_gene: TRBV9; d_gene: TRBD2; j_gene: TRBJ2-7; CDR3nt: TGTGCCAGCAGCCCCATAGCGGGAGGGTCCTACGAGCAGTACTTC; CDR3aa: CASSPIAGGSYEQYF
abundance: -; v_gene: TRBV7-8; d_gene: -; j_gene: TRBJ1-2; CDR3nt: TGTGCCAGCAGCCGTACCGGGAAAAACTATGGCTACACCTTC; CDR3aa: CASSRTGKNYGYTF